This is a list of T cell receptor beta chains from one sample in a study of blood T cell dynamics during melanoma immunotherapy. Assay used: immunoSEQ multiplex PCR; TCRdb lists only in-frame clones, some missing. The top ten hold less than 6% of the sample, which has 11,000 to 15,000 clones, roughly 89% seen once. Sequenced material: blood, taken from a patient treated with checkpoint blockade. The receptor set was obtained from a human donor with melanoma. The CDR3 runs from the conserved cysteine through the conserved F or W. D genes are given only for firm matches. Expanded clones get a size class; other rows say once, few or many, or leave the size out.

d_call: .
v_call: TRBV9
j_call: TRBJ2-3
clone_size: .
cdr3_aa: CASSVHGTDTQYF
cdr3_nt: TGTGCCAGCAGCGTACATGGCACAGATACGCAGTATTTT

d_call: .
v_call: TRBV14
j_call: TRBJ1-2
clone_size: .
cdr3_aa: CASSTRGSGYTF
cdr3_nt: TGTGCCAGCAGTACCAGGGGTTCTGGCTACACCTTC

d_call: .
v_call: TRBV7-8
j_call: TRBJ2-7
clone_size: .
cdr3_aa: CASSLDGQGSYEQYF
cdr3_nt: TGTGCCAGCAGCTTAGATGGCCAGGGGTCGTACGAGCAGTACTTC

d_call: .
v_call: TRBV11-1
j_call: TRBJ2-1
clone_size: .
cdr3_aa: CASSLAWGDNEQFF
cdr3_nt: TGTGCCAGCAGCTTAGCGTGGGGGGACAATGAGCAGTTCTTC

d_call: .
v_call: TRBV14
j_call: TRBJ2-1
clone_size: .
cdr3_aa: CASSRTSHGFRWDNEQFF
cdr3_nt: TGTGCCAGCAGCAGAACTAGCCACGGGTTTAGGTGGGACAATGAGCAGTTCTTC

d_call: .
v_call: TRBV28
j_call: TRBJ2-4
clone_size: .
cdr3_aa: CASRRAGSKNIQYF
cdr3_nt: TGTGCCAGCAGGCGGGCAGGGTCCAAAAACATTCAGTACTTC

d_call: TRBD1
v_call: TRBV6-6
j_call: TRBJ1-5
clone_size: few
cdr3_aa: CASSSLTGRDQPQHF
cdr3_nt: TGTGCCAGCAGTTCACTGACAGGGCGGGATCAGCCCCAGCATTTT

d_call: .
v_call: TRBV5-4
j_call: TRBJ2-7
clone_size: once
cdr3_aa: CASSLAGVPEQYF
cdr3_nt: TGTGCCAGCAGCTTGGCGGGAGTTCCGGAGCAGTACTTC

d_call: TRBD1
v_call: TRBV14
j_call: TRBJ1-2
clone_size: .
cdr3_aa: CASSQGRQGGSGYTF
cdr3_nt: TGTGCCAGCAGCCAAGGTCGGCAGGGGGGTAGTGGCTACACCTTC

d_call: .
v_call: TRBV11-2
j_call: TRBJ2-5
clone_size: .
cdr3_aa: CASSPVAQGETQYF
cdr3_nt: TGTGCCAGCAGCCCTGTTGCCCAGGGGGAGACCCAGTACTTC

d_call: TRBD1
v_call: TRBV6-6
j_call: TRBJ1-6
clone_size: .
cdr3_aa: CASSLQGFDSPLHF
cdr3_nt: TGTGCCAGCAGCCTACAGGGGTTCGATTCACCCCTCCACTTT

d_call: .
v_call: TRBV7-2
j_call: TRBJ2-7
clone_size: .
cdr3_aa: CASSFGGTQRVQYF
cdr3_nt: TGTGCCAGCAGCTTTGGTGGGACCCAAAGGGTGCAGTACTTC

d_call: .
v_call: TRBV30
j_call: TRBJ1-2
clone_size: .
cdr3_aa: CAWKGYDYGYTF
cdr3_nt: TGTGCCTGGAAAGGTTATGACTATGGCTACACCTTC

d_call: TRBD2
v_call: TRBV29-1
j_call: TRBJ2-1
clone_size: .
cdr3_aa: CSGEGLAGAHQFF
cdr3_nt: TGCAGCGGTGAGGGACTAGCGGGAGCGCATCAGTTCTTC

d_call: .
v_call: TRBV5-4
j_call: TRBJ2-4
clone_size: .
cdr3_aa: CASSNRGGDIQYF
cdr3_nt: TGTGCCAGCAGCAACAGGGGAGGGGACATTCAGTACTTC

d_call: .
v_call: TRBV30
j_call: TRBJ2-4
clone_size: .
cdr3_aa: CAWSTTEVPGPQNIQYF
cdr3_nt: TGTGCCTGGAGTACGACCGAAGTCCCAGGCCCCCAAAACATTCAGTACTTC

d_call: TRBD2
v_call: TRBV11-2
j_call: TRBJ2-5
clone_size: .
cdr3_aa: CASSLVGGSWETQYF
cdr3_nt: TGTGCCAGCAGCTTAGTGGGCGGGAGCTGGGAGACCCAGTACTTC

d_call: TRBD1
v_call: TRBV18
j_call: TRBJ1-1
clone_size: once
cdr3_aa: CASSPAGGTEAFF
cdr3_nt: TGTGCCAGCTCACCAGCAGGGGGCACTGAAGCTTTCTTT

d_call: .
v_call: TRBV19
j_call: TRBJ2-1
clone_size: .
cdr3_aa: CASSIPGLTYNEQFF
cdr3_nt: TGTGCCAGTAGTATACCGGGGTTGACCTACAATGAGCAGTTCTTC

d_call: .
v_call: TRBV19
j_call: TRBJ2-1
clone_size: .
cdr3_aa: CASSIKIEVAAPYNEQFF
cdr3_nt: TGTGCCAGTAGTATTAAAATTGAGGTAGCAGCCCCCTACAATGAGCAGTTCTTC

d_call: .
v_call: TRBV28
j_call: TRBJ2-4
clone_size: .
cdr3_aa: CASSFGLDGGKNIQYF
cdr3_nt: TGTGCCAGCAGTTTTGGGTTGGACGGGGGCAAAAACATTCAGTACTTC

d_call: .
v_call: TRBV4-3
j_call: TRBJ2-7
clone_size: .
cdr3_aa: CASSRGRDYEQYF
cdr3_nt: TGCGCCAGCAGTCGCGGACGAGACTACGAGCAGTACTTC

d_call: .
v_call: TRBV28
j_call: TRBJ2-7
clone_size: .
cdr3_aa: CASSDSWRTSSYEQYF
cdr3_nt: TGTGCCAGCAGCGACAGTTGGAGGACCAGCTCCTACGAGCAGTACTTC

d_call: TRBD2
v_call: TRBV4-3
j_call: TRBJ2-7
clone_size: .
cdr3_aa: CASSQGTTIAGNYEQYF
cdr3_nt: TGCGCCAGCAGCCAAGGGACCACAATAGCGGGGAACTACGAGCAGTACTTC

d_call: TRBD2
v_call: TRBV7-3
j_call: TRBJ2-5
clone_size: .
cdr3_aa: CASSLGTKETQYF
cdr3_nt: TGTGCCAGCAGCTTAGGGACTAAAGAGACCCAGTACTTC

d_call: .
v_call: TRBV5-4
j_call: TRBJ2-3
clone_size: .
cdr3_aa: CASSSTTSTDTQYF
cdr3_nt: TGTGCCAGCAGCTCAACGACTAGCACAGATACGCAGTATTTT

d_call: .
v_call: TRBV7-2
j_call: TRBJ1-1
clone_size: .
cdr3_aa: CASSFLPAGRGLGDTEAFF
cdr3_nt: TGTGCCAGCAGCTTCCTTCCCGCGGGGAGGGGCTTGGGGGACACTGAAGCTTTCTTT

d_call: .
v_call: TRBV6-5
j_call: TRBJ2-1
clone_size: .
cdr3_aa: CASSLKGGFEQFF
cdr3_nt: TGTGCCAGCAGTTTGAAGGGGGGGTTCGAGCAGTTCTTC

d_call: .
v_call: TRBV18
j_call: TRBJ2-7
clone_size: .
cdr3_aa: CASSPPHSYEQYF
cdr3_nt: TGTGCCAGCTCACCCCCGCATAGCTACGAGCAGTACTTC

d_call: .
v_call: TRBV15
j_call: TRBJ1-3
clone_size: .
cdr3_aa: CATSKTTGPCYF
cdr3_nt: TGTGCCACCAGCAAGACGACAGGCCCATGCTATTTT

d_call: .
v_call: TRBV7-2
j_call: TRBJ2-7
clone_size: .
cdr3_aa: CASSAAGTSYEQYF
cdr3_nt: TGTGCCAGCAGCGCCGCCGGGACTTCGTACGAGCAGTACTTC

d_call: TRBD2
v_call: TRBV5-1
j_call: TRBJ2-1
clone_size: few
cdr3_aa: CASSSTSGSRNEQFF
cdr3_nt: TGCGCCAGCAGCTCGACTAGCGGGAGTAGAAATGAGCAGTTCTTC

d_call: TRBD1
v_call: TRBV7-9
j_call: TRBJ2-2
clone_size: .
cdr3_aa: CASSLPQGRANTGELFF
cdr3_nt: TGTGCCAGCAGCTTGCCACAGGGGCGCGCGAACACCGGGGAGCTGTTTTTT

d_call: .
v_call: TRBV29-1
j_call: TRBJ2-2
clone_size: .
cdr3_aa: CSVLGQVTGELFF
cdr3_nt: TGCAGCGTTCTCGGGCAGGTCACCGGGGAGCTGTTTTTT

d_call: .
v_call: TRBV7-3
j_call: TRBJ2-3
clone_size: .
cdr3_aa: CASSPTYSLDTQYF
cdr3_nt: TGTGCCAGCAGCCCGACCTATAGTTTAGATACGCAGTATTTT

d_call: .
v_call: TRBV30
j_call: TRBJ2-1
clone_size: few
cdr3_aa: CAWTRRQDNEQFF
cdr3_nt: TGTGCCTGGACTCGAAGACAGGACAATGAGCAGTTCTTC

d_call: TRBD1
v_call: TRBV7-9
j_call: TRBJ2-2
clone_size: .
cdr3_aa: CASSPPTGEDTGELFF
cdr3_nt: TGTGCCAGCAGCCCGCCGACAGGGGAGGACACCGGGGAGCTGTTTTTT

d_call: TRBD2
v_call: TRBV5-1
j_call: TRBJ2-7
clone_size: .
cdr3_aa: CASSSNGRTGYEQYF
cdr3_nt: TGCGCCAGCAGCTCCAACGGGAGGACGGGCTACGAGCAGTACTTC

d_call: .
v_call: TRBV28
j_call: TRBJ2-6
clone_size: .
cdr3_aa: CASSSQGGGANVLTF
cdr3_nt: TGTGCCAGCAGTTCCCAGGGGGGCGGGGCCAACGTCCTGACTTTC

d_call: .
v_call: TRBV7-2
j_call: TRBJ2-7
clone_size: .
cdr3_aa: CASSLNYEQYF
cdr3_nt: TGTGCCAGCAGCCTTAACTACGAGCAGTACTTC

d_call: TRBD1
v_call: TRBV27
j_call: TRBJ2-7
clone_size: .
cdr3_aa: CASSLAGTGAREQYF
cdr3_nt: TGTGCCAGCAGTTTAGCCGGGACAGGGGCGAGGGAGCAGTACTTC

d_call: .
v_call: TRBV11-3
j_call: TRBJ1-1
clone_size: .
cdr3_aa: CASSQTRQTPLRTEAFF
cdr3_nt: TGTGCCAGCAGTCAAACCCGCCAGACACCCCTGCGCACTGAAGCTTTCTTT

d_call: .
v_call: TRBV5-4
j_call: TRBJ2-7
clone_size: .
cdr3_aa: CASSSEQGTYEQYF
cdr3_nt: TGTGCCAGCAGCTCTGAACAGGGTACGTACGAGCAGTACTTC

d_call: .
v_call: TRBV28
j_call: TRBJ1-2
clone_size: .
cdr3_aa: CASRTSDRSNYGYTF
cdr3_nt: TGTGCCAGCAGAACCTCGGACAGATCTAACTATGGCTACACCTTC

d_call: TRBD1
v_call: TRBV10-3
j_call: TRBJ1-1
clone_size: .
cdr3_aa: CAISLTGGNTEAFF
cdr3_nt: TGTGCCATCAGTCTAACAGGGGGGAACACTGAAGCTTTCTTT

d_call: .
v_call: TRBV7-9
j_call: TRBJ1-2
clone_size: .
cdr3_aa: CASSLVALKGYGYTF
cdr3_nt: TGTGCCAGCAGCTTAGTCGCACTCAAAGGCTATGGCTACACCTTC

d_call: .
v_call: TRBV27
j_call: TRBJ2-2
clone_size: .
cdr3_aa: CASGKQFTGELFF
cdr3_nt: TGTGCCAGCGGAAAACAGTTCACCGGGGAGCTGTTTTTT

d_call: .
v_call: TRBV18
j_call: TRBJ2-5
clone_size: .
cdr3_aa: CASSPRAGLRETQYF
cdr3_nt: TGTGCCAGCTCACCAAGGGCAGGACTCCGAGAGACCCAGTACTTC

d_call: .
v_call: TRBV19
j_call: TRBJ2-1
clone_size: .
cdr3_aa: CASSIGMQQFF
cdr3_nt: TGTGCCAGTAGTATTGGGATGCAGCAGTTCTTC

d_call: .
v_call: TRBV7-5
j_call: TRBJ2-1
clone_size: once
cdr3_aa: CARSLGLAGGAEQFF
cdr3_nt: TGTGCCAGAAGCTTAGGTCTAGCGGGAGGGGCTGAGCAGTTCTTC

d_call: TRBD1
v_call: TRBV9
j_call: TRBJ1-3
clone_size: .
cdr3_aa: CASTPEGTGGNTIYF
cdr3_nt: TGTGCCAGCACACCCGAAGGGACAGGAGGAAACACCATATATTTT

d_call: .
v_call: TRBV27
j_call: TRBJ2-5
clone_size: .
cdr3_aa: CASRAGTMIWKTQYF
cdr3_nt: TGTGCCAGCAGGGCCGGGACAATGATTTGGAAGACCCAGTACTTC

d_call: .
v_call: TRBV9
j_call: TRBJ1-2
clone_size: .
cdr3_aa: CASSVGTPSPNYGYTF
cdr3_nt: TGTGCCAGCAGCGTAGGTACACCAAGCCCTAACTATGGCTACACCTTC

d_call: .
v_call: TRBV7-8
j_call: TRBJ1-6
clone_size: .
cdr3_aa: CASSLRPVAWEGSPLHF
cdr3_nt: TGTGCCAGCAGCTTACGTCCGGTGGCCTGGGAAGGGTCACCCCTCCACTTT

d_call: TRBD2
v_call: TRBV30
j_call: TRBJ2-3
clone_size: .
cdr3_aa: CAWSPSGSGTQYF
cdr3_nt: TGTGCCTGGAGTCCCAGCGGGAGTGGGACGCAGTATTTT

d_call: .
v_call: TRBV28
j_call: TRBJ2-5
clone_size: .
cdr3_aa: CASSLSWETQYF
cdr3_nt: TGTGCCAGCAGTCTATCGTGGGAGACCCAGTACTTC

d_call: .
v_call: TRBV5-1
j_call: TRBJ2-2
clone_size: .
cdr3_aa: CASSSGQSNTGELFF
cdr3_nt: TGCGCCAGCAGCTCCGGACAGTCGAACACCGGGGAGCTGTTTTTT

d_call: .
v_call: TRBV9
j_call: TRBJ2-5
clone_size: .
cdr3_aa: CASSVQGGWETQYF
cdr3_nt: TGTGCCAGCAGCGTTCAGGGAGGTTGGGAGACCCAGTACTTC

d_call: TRBD2
v_call: TRBV29-1
j_call: TRBJ2-6
clone_size: .
cdr3_aa: CSVIGLAGSGANVLTF
cdr3_nt: TGCAGCGTTATAGGACTAGCGGGCTCTGGGGCCAACGTCCTGACTTTC